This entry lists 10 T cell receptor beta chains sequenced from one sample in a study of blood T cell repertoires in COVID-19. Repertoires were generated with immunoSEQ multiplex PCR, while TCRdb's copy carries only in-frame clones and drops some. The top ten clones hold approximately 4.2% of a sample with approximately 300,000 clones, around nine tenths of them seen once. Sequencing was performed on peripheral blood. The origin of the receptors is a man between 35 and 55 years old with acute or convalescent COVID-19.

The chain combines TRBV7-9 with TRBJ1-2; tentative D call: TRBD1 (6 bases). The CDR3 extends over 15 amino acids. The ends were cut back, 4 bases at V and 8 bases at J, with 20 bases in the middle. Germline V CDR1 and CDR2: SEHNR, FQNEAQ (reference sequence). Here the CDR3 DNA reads TGTGCCAGCAGCTCTAACCCTGCAGGGGAGGGAGGCTACACCTTC. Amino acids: CASSSNPAGEGGYTF.

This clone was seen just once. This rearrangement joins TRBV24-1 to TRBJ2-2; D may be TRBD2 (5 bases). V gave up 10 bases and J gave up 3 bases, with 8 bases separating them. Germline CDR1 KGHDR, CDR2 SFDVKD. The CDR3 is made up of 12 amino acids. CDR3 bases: TGTGCCACGGACGGGGACACCGGGGAGCTGTTTTTT. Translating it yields CATDGDTGELFF.

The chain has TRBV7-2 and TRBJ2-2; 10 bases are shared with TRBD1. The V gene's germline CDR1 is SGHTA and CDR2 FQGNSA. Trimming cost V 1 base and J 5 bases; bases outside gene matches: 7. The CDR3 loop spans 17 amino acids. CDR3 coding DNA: TGTGCCAGCAGCTTAGGGACGGGGACAGGGGTAACCGGGGAGCTGTTTTTT. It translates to CASSLGTGTGVTGELFF.

CDR3 loop: CASSVVRDSFVSYNEQFF. In nucleotides, the CDR3 is TGTGCCAGCAGCGTAGTGAGGGACAGCTTCGTCTCCTACAATGAGCAGTTCTTC. The rearrangement uses TRBV9 and TRBJ2-1; the match to TRBD1 covers 7 bases. The CDR3 spans 18 residues. The V segment lost 0 bases and the J segment 0 bases; nucleotides outside the gene matches: 9. From germline, CDR1 is SGDLS and CDR2 YYNGEE.

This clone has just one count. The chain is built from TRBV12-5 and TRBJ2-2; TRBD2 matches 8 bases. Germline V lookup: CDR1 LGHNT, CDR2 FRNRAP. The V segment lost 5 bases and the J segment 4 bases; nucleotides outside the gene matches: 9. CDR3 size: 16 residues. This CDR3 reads CASGPAGAEGTGELFF. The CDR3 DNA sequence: TGTGCTAGTGGTCCAGCGGGGGCCGAGGGCACCGGGGAGCTGTTTTTT.

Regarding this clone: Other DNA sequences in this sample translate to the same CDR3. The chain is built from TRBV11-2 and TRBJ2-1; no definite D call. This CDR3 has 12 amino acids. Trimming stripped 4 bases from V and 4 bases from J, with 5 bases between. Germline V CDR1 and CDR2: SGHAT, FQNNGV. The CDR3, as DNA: TGTGCCAGCAGCTCCCGTTACAATGAGCAGTTCTTC. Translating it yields CASSSRYNEQFF.

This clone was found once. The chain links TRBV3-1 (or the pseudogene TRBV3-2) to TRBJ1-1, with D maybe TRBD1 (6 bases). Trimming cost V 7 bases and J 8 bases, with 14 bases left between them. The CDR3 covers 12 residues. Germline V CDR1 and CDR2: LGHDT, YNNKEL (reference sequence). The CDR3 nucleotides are TGTGCCAGCACCAGAACAGGGTTAGAAGCTTTCTTT. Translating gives CASTRTGLEAFF.

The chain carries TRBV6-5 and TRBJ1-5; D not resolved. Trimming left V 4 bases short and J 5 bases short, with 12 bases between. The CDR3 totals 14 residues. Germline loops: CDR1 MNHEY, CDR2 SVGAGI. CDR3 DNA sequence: TGTGCCAGCAGTTCTTACGGACTCGATCAGCCCCAGCATTTT. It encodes CASSSYGLDQPQHF.

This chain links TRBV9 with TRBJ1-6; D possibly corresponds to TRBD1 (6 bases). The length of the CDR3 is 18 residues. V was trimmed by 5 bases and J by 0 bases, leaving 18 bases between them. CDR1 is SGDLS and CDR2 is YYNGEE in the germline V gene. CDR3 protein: CASRRGQRESSYNSPLHF. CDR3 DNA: TGTGCCAGCAGGAGAGGACAGAGGGAAAGCTCCTATAATTCACCCCTCCACTTT.

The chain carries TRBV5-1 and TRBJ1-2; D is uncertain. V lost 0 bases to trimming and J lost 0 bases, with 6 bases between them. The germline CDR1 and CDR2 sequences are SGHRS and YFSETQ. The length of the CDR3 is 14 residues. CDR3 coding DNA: TGCGCCAGCAGCTTGGCAGAAGCTAACTATGGCTACACCTTC. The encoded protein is CASSLAEANYGYTF.